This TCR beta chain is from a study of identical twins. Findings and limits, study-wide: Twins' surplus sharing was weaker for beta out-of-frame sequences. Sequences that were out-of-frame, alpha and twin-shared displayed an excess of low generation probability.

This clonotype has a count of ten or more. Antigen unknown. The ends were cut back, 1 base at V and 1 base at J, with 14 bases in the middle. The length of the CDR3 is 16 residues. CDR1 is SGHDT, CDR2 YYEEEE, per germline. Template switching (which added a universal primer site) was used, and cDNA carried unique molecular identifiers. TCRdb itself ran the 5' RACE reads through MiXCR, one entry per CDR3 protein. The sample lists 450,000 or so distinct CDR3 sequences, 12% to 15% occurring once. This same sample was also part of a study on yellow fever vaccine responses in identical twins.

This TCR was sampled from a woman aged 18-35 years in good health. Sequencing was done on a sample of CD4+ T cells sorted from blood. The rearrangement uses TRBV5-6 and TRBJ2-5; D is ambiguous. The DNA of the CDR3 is TGTGCCAGCAGCTTGAACCTGGGTACTGTCCAAGAGACCCAGTACTTC. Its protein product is CASSLNLGTVQETQYF.